Listed here are 30 T cell receptor beta chains from one sample, sequenced in a study of long-term antiretroviral therapy in people with HIV. The run of the v3.0 immunoSEQ assay was at survey level. Profiled with immunoSEQ multiplex PCR; TCRdb holds only in-frame clones, not every one. This table has about 30,000 clones, almost 95% appearing once. The sample was unsorted PBMCs, taken about 7.2 years after starting antiretroviral therapy. The receptors were gathered from a middle-aged man with HIV.

The chain uses TRBV5-4 and TRBJ2-7; no definite D call. Germline V CDR1 and CDR2: SGHNT, YYREEE (reference sequence). Trimming left V 1 base short and J 3 bases short, with 5 bases between. The CDR3 loop spans 12 amino acids. CDR3 sequence: CASSLPNYEQYF. CDR3 nucleotides: TGTGCCAGCAGCTTGCCTAACTACGAGCAGTACTTC.

The rearrangement links TRBV5-6 to TRBJ2-3, with 9 positions matching TRBD2. CDR1 is SGHDT and CDR2 is YYEEEE in the germline V gene. The CDR3 sequence is 16 residues long. The J segment lost 3 bases and the V segment lost 2 bases, leaving 7 bases of the junction unmatched. Here the CDR3 DNA reads TGTGCCAGCAGCTTAGTTGCGGGGGGGGTTACAGATACGCAGTATTTT. Encoded protein: CASSLVAGGVTDTQYF.

The chain joins TRBV6-6 to TRBJ1-6, with TRBD1 matching over 7 bases. Trimming took 6 bases from V and 3 from J; bases not matched to a gene: 8. The CDR3 has 16 residues. Germline-derived CDR1 and CDR2 are MNHNY and SVGAGI (reference sequence). The CDR3 DNA reads TGTGCCAGCAGGACCAGGGGGGCTGTCTATAATTCACCCCTCCACTTT. Its protein product is CASRTRGAVYNSPLHF.

The chain recombines TRBV29-1 with TRBJ2-7; D gene ambiguous. Trimming took 1 base from V and 3 from J, leaving 7 bases between them. The CDR3 is 12 amino acids. The germline V gene has CDR1 SQVTM and CDR2 ANQGSEA. CDR3 residues: CSVEAMGYEQYF. DNA for the CDR3: TGCAGCGTTGAAGCAATGGGCTACGAGCAGTACTTC.

This clone has a single count. DNA for the CDR3: TGCAGCGCCCGTAGCGGGGGGGCCAGGGAAAATGAGCAGTTCTTC. Translating gives CSARSGGARENEQFF. The V call is TRBV29-1, the J call TRBJ2-1; 11 nucleotides line up with TRBD2. V shed 7 bases and J 7 bases; nucleotides not matched to a gene: 12. The CDR3 length is 15 residues. Germline V gene data show CDR1 as SQVTM and CDR2 as ANQGSEA.

The rearrangement joins TRBV6-1 to TRBJ2-7, with D unresolved. CDR3 size: 11 residues. Trimming pared 6 bases from V and 2 bases from J, leaving 5 bases between. Germline CDR1 reads MNHNS; CDR2 reads SASEGT. The CDR3 is CASRKTYEQYF. The CDR3 DNA reads TGTGCCAGCAGGAAGACCTACGAGCAGTACTTC.

The rearrangement links TRBV4-3 to TRBJ2-7, with 10 nucleotides matching TRBD1. Germline loops: CDR1 LGHNA, CDR2 YSLEER. Trimming at V came to 1 base and at J to 7 bases, leaving 7 bases not matched to a gene. The CDR3 covers 15 residues. The CDR3 here is CASSQALTGGDEQYF. The CDR3 nucleotides are TGCGCCAGCAGCCAAGCCTTGACAGGGGGCGATGAGCAGTACTTC.

The chain has TRBV5-1 and TRBJ1-4; 8 bases agree with TRBD1. CDR1 SGHRS and CDR2 YFSETQ come from the germline V gene. The CDR3 is 16 amino acids. The trim removed 4 bases at V and 2 bases at J, leaving 7 bases unmatched. The CDR3, as DNA: TGCGCCAGCAGCGGGACAGGTCGTCGCACTAATGAAAAACTGTTTTTT. Its translation is CASSGTGRRTNEKLFF.

The rearrangement joins TRBV11-2 to TRBJ1-2, with a tentative D call TRBD1 (5 bases). Trimming shortened V by 5 bases and J by 4 bases, and 14 bases separated the two germline ends. CDR1 and CDR2 (germline): SGHAT, FQNNGV. The CDR3 contains 14 residues. DNA for the CDR3: TGTGCCAGCAGCACCTCGGGGGGGAGCTATGGCTACACCTTC. Protein: CASSTSGGSYGYTF.

The rearrangement links TRBV19 to TRBJ2-5, with TRBD2 as a possible D gene (6 bases). This CDR3 comprises 14 residues. Germline V lookup: CDR1 LNHDA, CDR2 SQIVND (reference sequence). V was trimmed by 5 bases and J by 8 bases, leaving 18 bases between them. Here the CDR3 reads CASSAGVGGDTQYF. CDR3 coding DNA: TGTGCCAGTAGTGCCGGCGTCGGGGGAGATACCCAGTACTTC.

The rearrangement links TRBV6-1 to TRBJ2-1, with 9 positions matching TRBD2. The CDR3 runs to 16 residues. CDR1 is MNHNS, CDR2 SASEGT, per germline. The V and J ends lost 1 base and 4 bases, in that order; junction bases with no gene match: 5. The CDR3 DNA is TGTGCCAGCAGTGAAGTGGCTAGCGGGGCGTACAATGAGCAGTTCTTC. Amino acid sequence: CASSEVASGAYNEQFF.

V usage is TRBV7-8 and J usage is TRBJ2-7, with TRBD1 identical over 10 bases. Germline CDR1 SGHVS, CDR2 FQNEAQ. The CDR3 runs 15 residues. The V and J ends lost 1 base and 5 bases, in that order; junction bases with no gene match: 5. The CDR3 loop reads CASSLEGQGTHEQYF. The CDR3 DNA is TGTGCCAGCAGCTTAGAGGGACAGGGGACCCACGAGCAGTACTTC.

This chain uses TRBV6-5 with TRBJ2-7; 13 bases fit TRBD2. The CDR3 contains 15 residues. Unmatched junction bases numbered 3, after V lost 6 bases and J lost 1 base. The germline CDR1 and CDR2 sequences are MNHEY and SVGAGI. CDR3: CASRKLAGGSYEQYF. In DNA form, the CDR3 reads TGTGCCAGCAGGAAACTAGCGGGGGGGTCCTACGAGCAGTACTTC.

This clone was found once. J is TRBJ2-7 and V is TRBV19, with TRBD1 matching 9 bases. J was trimmed by 2 bases and V by 1 base; bases with no gene match: 6. From germline, CDR1 is LNHDA and CDR2 SQIVND (reference sequence). This CDR3 spans 16 amino acids. CDR3 coding DNA: TGTGCCAGTAGTATAGTACCTCGACAGGGGGCCTACGAGCAGTACTTC. Its translation: CASSIVPRQGAYEQYF.

The chain couples TRBV7-9 to TRBJ2-7; possible D gene TRBD2, 5 bases. Trimming left V 2 bases short and J 5 bases short, with 16 bases between. The CDR3 has 15 residues. CDR1 is SEHNR and CDR2 is FQNEAQ in the germline V gene (reference sequence). This CDR3 reads CASSLTTPKGDEQYF. In DNA form, the CDR3 reads TGTGCCAGCAGCTTAACAACCCCAAAGGGAGACGAGCAGTACTTC. The entire variable domain, with the rest obtained from reference TRBV7-9 and TRBJ2-7, is as follows: DTGVSQNPRHKITKRGQNVTFRCDPISEHNRLYWYRQTLGQGPEFLTYFQNEAQLEKSRLLSDRFSAERPKGSFSTLEIQRTEQGDSAMYLCASSLTTPKGDEQYFGPGTRLTVT.

As to this clone: Other DNA variants within this sample encode the same CDR3. CDR3 bases: TGTGCCAGCAGCTTAGCGGGGGGGACAGATACGCAGTATTTT. It translates to CASSLAGGTDTQYF. The chain has TRBV7-9 and TRBJ2-3; TRBD2 agrees at 7 bases. V lost 0 bases and J lost 3; bases outside the gene matches: 0. The CDR3 is 14 amino acids. From germline, CDR1 is SEHNR and CDR2 FQNEAQ (reference sequence).

The rearrangement links TRBV11-2 to TRBJ2-2; D is undetermined. The germline V gene has CDR1 SGHAT and CDR2 FQNNGV. V lost 5 bases and J 5 bases, leaving 12 bases between the germline ends. There are 14 residues in the CDR3. The CDR3 DNA sequence: TGTGCCAGCAGCCCCTGGTTGAAGACCGGGGAGCTGTTTTTT. Residues: CASSPWLKTGELFF.

The chain is built from TRBV10-3 and TRBJ2-1, with TRBD1 identical over 8 bases. This CDR3 is built from 15 residues. Germline V gene lookup returns CDR1 ENHRY and CDR2 SYGVKD. The ends lost 9 bases at V and 1 base at J; junction bases unmatched: 8. This CDR3 is CAMSTGGISYNEQFF. The CDR3 DNA follows: TGTGCCATGAGTACAGGGGGGATTTCCTACAATGAGCAGTTCTTC.

The J gene is TRBJ2-7, the V gene TRBV13; TRBD1 agrees at 8 bases. The germline V gene has CDR1 PRHDT and CDR2 FYEKMQ (reference sequence). Germline trimming cut 5 bases from V and 3 bases from J; bases unmatched to any gene: 3. The CDR3 consists of 13 residues. In nucleotides, the CDR3 is TGTGCCAGCAGCCGGACAGGGAACTACGAGCAGTACTTC. Amino acids: CASSRTGNYEQYF.

The chain couples TRBV6-6 to TRBJ2-2, with D possibly being TRBD1 (7 bases). CDR3 length equals 16 residues. Deletions cut 0 bases from V and 3 bases from J, with 11 bases between. CDR1 and CDR2 from the germline V gene are MNHNY and SVGAGI (reference sequence). The chain's CDR3 is CASSYSAGGYTGELFF. The CDR3 nucleotides are TGTGCCAGCAGTTACTCGGCAGGGGGGTACACCGGGGAGCTGTTTTTT.

This clone was observed once. The chain links TRBV5-4 to TRBJ2-5; the match to TRBD2 covers 8 bases. The V segment lost 2 bases and the J segment 2 bases; nucleotides outside the gene matches: 2. CDR3 length: 14 residues. Looked up from germline, CDR1 is SGHNT and CDR2 is YYREEE (reference sequence). CDR3 sequence: CASSLAGAQETQYF. DNA for the CDR3: TGTGCCAGCAGCTTAGCGGGGGCTCAAGAGACCCAGTACTTC.

The chain employs TRBV21-1 and TRBJ1-6. TRBV21-1 is labeled a pseudogene. CDR3 length: 22 amino acids. CDR3 amino acids: CASSKETPLSGSGDSYNSPLHF. DNA for the CDR3: TGTGCCAGCAGCAAAGAGACTCCCCTGAGCGGGAGCGGGGACTCCTATAATTCACCCCTCCACTTT.

The chain joins TRBV5-4 to TRBJ2-2; possible D gene TRBD1, 5 bases. This CDR3 contains 16 residues. Germline CDR1 SGHNT, CDR2 YYREEE (reference sequence). V lost 5 bases and J 1 base, leaving 15 bases between the germline ends. The CDR3 region has the DNA TGTGCCAGCAGGTCGCAAACCGACAGGAACACCGGGGAGCTGTTTTTT. Its protein is CASRSQTDRNTGELFF.

The J gene is TRBJ1-2, the V gene TRBV14; a weak D match, TRBD1 (6 bases). V dropped 1 base and J dropped 11 bases, with 20 bases sitting between them. There are 15 residues in the CDR3. Germline values: CDR1 SGHDN, CDR2 FVKESK. CDR3 sequence reads: CASSQGGGANLGYTF. The DNA for the CDR3 is TGTGCCAGCAGCCAAGGAGGGGGGGCGAATCTTGGATACACCTTC.

The CDR3 loop is CASSEEWGNYGYTF. The CDR3 nucleotides read TGTGCCAGCAGTGAAGAATGGGGAAACTATGGCTACACCTTC. The chain employs TRBV6-1 and TRBJ1-2; D unresolved. CDR1 and CDR2 from the germline V gene are MNHNS and SASEGT. The CDR3 is 14 amino acids. Between the trimmed V and J ends, which lost 1 base and 2 bases, there was a span of 8 bases.

The CDR3 DNA sequence: TGTGCCAGCAGTTACTCGTTCAGGGCTAGCACAGATACGCAGTATTTT. Amino acids: CASSYSFRASTDTQYF. The V gene is TRBV6-5, the J gene TRBJ2-3, with D possibly being TRBD1 (5 bases). The CDR3 consists of 16 residues. The V gene lost 0 bases and the J gene lost 0 bases, with 10 bases spanning the gap. Germline values: CDR1 MNHEY, CDR2 SVGAGI.

The chain is built from TRBV29-1 and TRBJ2-1; 9 positions match TRBD2. The germline CDR1 and CDR2 sequences are SQVTM and ANQGSEA. This CDR3 is built from 14 residues. V lost 4 bases to trimming and J lost 4 bases; unmatched junction nucleotides: 5. CDR3 sequence reads: CSVVLAGGYNEQFF. The CDR3 DNA is TGCAGCGTTGTATTGGCGGGGGGGTACAATGAGCAGTTCTTC.

The chain is built from TRBV7-2 and TRBJ2-7; no definite D call. The CDR3 is made up of 11 amino acids. Germline CDR1 is SGHTA and CDR2 is FQGNSA. The V gene lost 1 base and the J gene lost 3 bases, with 1 base spanning the gap. This CDR3 reads CASSLVYEQYF. For the CDR3, the DNA is TGTGCCAGCAGCTTAGTCTACGAGCAGTACTTC.

V gene TRBV11-2 combines with J gene TRBJ2-7; the match to TRBD1 covers 7 bases. This CDR3 is 12 amino acids long. After removal of 4 bases from V and 5 bases from J, the junction contained 2 bases not matched to a gene. The germline V gene encodes CDR1 SGHAT and CDR2 FQNNGV. CDR3 sequence reads: CASSSGQDEQYF. The CDR3 DNA sequence: TGTGCCAGCAGCTCCGGACAGGACGAGCAGTACTTC.

The chain couples TRBV4-1 to TRBJ2-7; TRBD1 matches 7 bases. The J segment lost 3 bases and the V segment lost 2 bases, leaving 4 bases of the junction unmatched. Germline V CDR1 and CDR2: MGHRA, YSYEKL. This CDR3 region has 14 residues. CDR3 sequence: CASSQKTGSYEQYF. The CDR3 DNA sequence: TGCGCCAGCAGCCAAAAGACAGGGAGCTACGAGCAGTACTTC.